A selection of T cell receptor beta chains follows, all from one sample in a study of T cell changes during pregnancy in multiple sclerosis. Profiled with immunoSEQ multiplex PCR; TCRdb holds only in-frame clones, not every one. This sample has 40,000 to 50,000 clones, with 90% to 95% found just once. The starting material was CD8+ T cells from peripheral blood mononuclear cells, obtained in the third trimester of pregnancy. Every receptor here comes from a female donor with multiple sclerosis, enrolled in a pregnancy study. Both conserved end residues are part of each CDR3. The order of the fields is clone size, J gene, D gene, V gene, CDR3 DNA, CDR3 protein. A D gene is named only where the DNA matches it firmly. Size is omitted from some rows. Given values are once, few, many or a class for expanded clones.

size: .; J: TRBJ1-5; D: .; V: TRBV30; DNA: TGTGCCTGGAGTGTTTTACAAATGTATAGCAATCAGCCCCAGCATTTT; CDR3: CAWSVLQMYSNQPQHF
size: .; J: TRBJ2-7; D: .; V: TRBV28; DNA: TGTGCCAGCCTGACAACGGGGGAGGAGAACTACGAGCAGTACTTC; CDR3: CASLTTGEENYEQYF
size: .; J: TRBJ2-3; D: TRBD2; V: TRBV7-2; DNA: TGTGCCAGCAGCTCTGACAGGACTAGCGGGAGGTGGGATACGCAGTATTTT; CDR3: CASSSDRTSGRWDTQYF
size: .; J: TRBJ2-7; D: .; V: TRBV6-5; DNA: TGTGCCAGCAGTTATGTAGTCGGGTACGAGCAGTACTTC; CDR3: CASSYVVGYEQYF
size: once; J: TRBJ2-7; D: .; V: TRBV27; DNA: TGTGCCAGCAGTGTAAACAGGGTCTACGAGCAGTACTTC; CDR3: CASSVNRVYEQYF
size: .; J: TRBJ1-1; D: TRBD1; V: TRBV30; DNA: TGTGCTGGGACAGAATACACTGAAGCTTTCTTT; CDR3: CAGTEYTEAFF
size: .; J: TRBJ1-2; D: .; V: TRBV19; DNA: TGTGCCAGTAGTATAGATCTGGAGGGCTATGGCTACACCTTC; CDR3: CASSIDLEGYGYTF
size: .; J: TRBJ2-3; D: TRBD2; V: TRBV7-9; DNA: TGTGCCTGCGCCCTAAGTAGCGGGGGGCCCACAGATACGCAGTATTTT; CDR3: CACALSSGGPTDTQYF
size: .; J: TRBJ2-7; D: .; V: TRBV5-4; DNA: TGTGCCAGCAGCTTGGTTACCCGAAGGGGGTACGAGCAGTACTTC; CDR3: CASSLVTRRGYEQYF
size: .; J: TRBJ1-5; D: .; V: TRBV30; DNA: TGTGCCTGGTCTCAGGGTTTTAGTCAGCCCCAGCATTTT; CDR3: CAWSQGFSQPQHF
size: once; J: TRBJ1-6; D: .; V: TRBV28; DNA: TGTGCCAGCACGGTTAGCGGAAGCAACTCACCCCTCCACTTT; CDR3: CASTVSGSNSPLHF
size: .; J: TRBJ2-2; D: .; V: TRBV5-1; DNA: TGCGCCAGCAGCTTGGCCCAGGGGAACACCGGGGAGCTGTTTTTT; CDR3: CASSLAQGNTGELFF
size: .; J: TRBJ2-5; D: .; V: TRBV28; DNA: TGTGCCAGCAGCCCACCAGGGGTCAATCTGGTGGAGACCCAGTACTTC; CDR3: CASSPPGVNLVETQYF
size: .; J: TRBJ1-1; D: TRBD1; V: TRBV27; DNA: TGTGCCAGCAGTTCCACAGGGGACACTGAAGCTTTCTTT; CDR3: CASSSTGDTEAFF
size: .; J: TRBJ2-7; D: .; V: TRBV19; DNA: TGTGCCAGTAGTATAGATTGGGACAACGGCGAGCAGTACTTC; CDR3: CASSIDWDNGEQYF
size: .; J: TRBJ2-1; D: .; V: TRBV5-4; DNA: TGTGCCAGCAGCCGGGGGGCCGGTTTAAATGAGCAGTTCTTC; CDR3: CASSRGAGLNEQFF
size: .; J: TRBJ2-1; D: .; V: TRBV30; DNA: TGTGCCTGGGGGCAGACAAACGAGAATGAGCAGTTCTTC; CDR3: CAWGQTNENEQFF
size: .; J: TRBJ2-5; D: TRBD2; V: TRBV7-2; DNA: TGTGCCAGCAGCTCAAGCTTAGTTCCCCTAGCGGGAGTAGAAGAGACCCAGTACTTC; CDR3: CASSSSLVPLAGVEETQYF
size: .; J: TRBJ1-4; D: .; V: TRBV19; DNA: TGTGCCAGTAGTATAGATCTGGAGGGTGAAAAACTGTTTTTT; CDR3: CASSIDLEGEKLFF
size: once; J: TRBJ2-7; D: .; V: TRBV7-9; DNA: TGTGCCAGCAGCTTGACAGTCTACGAGCAGTACTTC; CDR3: CASSLTVYEQYF
size: .; J: TRBJ1-1; D: .; V: TRBV19; DNA: TGTGCCAGTAGTTGGACCCGGGGCACTGAAGCTTTCTTT; CDR3: CASSWTRGTEAFF
size: once; J: TRBJ2-2; D: .; V: TRBV6-5; DNA: TGTGCCAGCAGTTACGGGCGTACCGGGGAGCTGTTTTTT; CDR3: CASSYGRTGELFF
size: .; J: TRBJ2-1; D: TRBD1; V: TRBV27; DNA: TGTGCCAGCATCGGTCCATACGGACAGGGGGCCTACAATGAGCAGTTCTTC; CDR3: CASIGPYGQGAYNEQFF
size: few; J: TRBJ2-1; D: TRBD2; V: TRBV7-3; DNA: TGTGCCAGCAGCCCCGTAATAGCGGGAGGGCCGGGTTCGTGGAATGAGCAGTTCTTC; CDR3: CASSPVIAGGPGSWNEQFF
size: .; J: TRBJ2-7; D: TRBD1; V: TRBV30; DNA: TGTGCCTGGAGCCCGGGACAGGGGGTTTTTTTCGAGCAGTACTTC; CDR3: CAWSPGQGVFFEQYF
size: .; J: TRBJ1-1; D: .; V: TRBV4-1; DNA: TGCGCCAGCAGCCAATATCTAGCGAACACTGAAGCTTTCTTT; CDR3: CASSQYLANTEAFF
size: .; J: TRBJ2-7; D: TRBD2; V: TRBV27; DNA: TGTGCCAGCAGTCCCATCTTCGAGCGGGGGGACTACGAGCAGTACTTC; CDR3: CASSPIFERGDYEQYF
size: .; J: TRBJ1-2; D: .; V: TRBV5-4; DNA: TGTGCCAGCAGCTTGGATAGTATAGTCGCCTATGGCTACACCTTC; CDR3: CASSLDSIVAYGYTF
size: .; J: TRBJ2-2; D: TRBD1; V: TRBV7-3; DNA: TGTGCCAGCAGCTCTACAGGGGGCAGCGGGGAGCTGTTTTTT; CDR3: CASSSTGGSGELFF
size: .; J: TRBJ1-2; D: .; V: TRBV27; DNA: TGTGCCAGCAGTTTAAAGGGTGACAGTGCCTATGGCTACACCTTC; CDR3: CASSLKGDSAYGYTF
size: .; J: TRBJ2-1; D: .; V: TRBV7-9; DNA: TGTGCCAGCAGCGCAGTAGGAGGGTACAATGAGCAGTTCTTC; CDR3: CASSAVGGYNEQFF
size: .; J: TRBJ2-1; D: TRBD2; V: TRBV7-3; DNA: TGTGCCAGCAGCTCACGACCTAGCGGAGACTCCTACAATGAGCAGTTCTTC; CDR3: CASSSRPSGDSYNEQFF
size: .; J: TRBJ2-7; D: .; V: TRBV19; DNA: TGTGCCAGTAGTAAGACTCATGACTCCTACGAGCAGTACTTC; CDR3: CASSKTHDSYEQYF
size: .; J: TRBJ2-3; D: TRBD2; V: TRBV4-2; DNA: TGTGCCAGCAGCCGCGGACTAGCGGAGGGGACAGATACGCAGTATTTT; CDR3: CASSRGLAEGTDTQYF
size: .; J: TRBJ2-5; D: TRBD2; V: TRBV2; DNA: TGTGCCAGCGTCGGTAGCGGGAGGGCCGGTAGTGAGACCCAGTACTTC; CDR3: CASVGSGRAGSETQYF
size: medium-sized; J: TRBJ1-2; D: TRBD1; V: TRBV28; DNA: TGTGCCAGCAGGGACAGGGAAACAAGGGGGGGCTACACCTTC; CDR3: CASRDRETRGGYTF
size: once; J: TRBJ2-1; D: TRBD1; V: TRBV7-3; DNA: TGTGCCAGCAGCTCCACGGGACAGGGAGTTCATGAGCAGTTCTTC; CDR3: CASSSTGQGVHEQFF
size: .; J: TRBJ2-4; D: .; V: TRBV18; DNA: TGTGCCAGCTCACCTTTCCCCACAGGTCTAGCCAAAAACATTCAGTACTTC; CDR3: CASSPFPTGLAKNIQYF
size: .; J: TRBJ1-5; D: .; V: TRBV6-5; DNA: TGTGCCAGCAGCCGGACAGCAAATCAGCCCCAGCATTTT; CDR3: CASSRTANQPQHF
size: .; J: TRBJ1-1; D: TRBD1; V: TRBV28; DNA: TGTGCCAGCAGCACACCGGGACAGGGGGCCACTGAAGCTTTCTTT; CDR3: CASSTPGQGATEAFF
size: .; J: TRBJ2-1; D: TRBD2; V: TRBV28; DNA: TGTGCCAGCAGTGAGACTAGCGGGAGCAATAATGAGCAGTTCTTC; CDR3: CASSETSGSNNEQFF
size: .; J: TRBJ1-2; D: TRBD1; V: TRBV5-6; DNA: TGTGCCAGCTTTGATGCCGGGACAGGGGACTATGGCTACACCTTC; CDR3: CASFDAGTGDYGYTF
size: .; J: TRBJ2-1; D: .; V: TRBV7-2; DNA: TGTGCCAGCAGCTTACAGGGAAATGAGCAGTTCTTC; CDR3: CASSLQGNEQFF
size: .; J: TRBJ1-1; D: TRBD1; V: TRBV5-6; DNA: TGTGCCAGCAGCTCTGCAGGGGGCGCGAGCACTGAAGCTTTCTTT; CDR3: CASSSAGGASTEAFF
size: .; J: TRBJ2-7; D: .; V: TRBV4-1; DNA: TGCGCCAGCAGCCAAGAAACAGGCTACGAGCAGTACTTC; CDR3: CASSQETGYEQYF